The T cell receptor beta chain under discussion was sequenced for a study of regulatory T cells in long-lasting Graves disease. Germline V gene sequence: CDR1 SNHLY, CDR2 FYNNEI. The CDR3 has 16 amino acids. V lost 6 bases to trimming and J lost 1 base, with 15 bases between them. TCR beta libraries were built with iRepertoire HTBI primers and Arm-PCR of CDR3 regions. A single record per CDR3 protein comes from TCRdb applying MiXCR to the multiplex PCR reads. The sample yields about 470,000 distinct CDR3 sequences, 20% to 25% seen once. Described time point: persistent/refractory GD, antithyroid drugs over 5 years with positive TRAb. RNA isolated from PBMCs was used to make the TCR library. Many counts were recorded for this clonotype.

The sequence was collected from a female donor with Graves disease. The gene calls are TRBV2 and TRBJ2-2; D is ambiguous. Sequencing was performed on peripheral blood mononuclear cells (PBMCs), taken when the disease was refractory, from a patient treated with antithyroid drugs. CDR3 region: CASSKTQVKNTGELFF. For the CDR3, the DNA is TGTGCCAGCAGCAAAACCCAGGTTAAGAACACCGGGGAGCTGTTTTTT. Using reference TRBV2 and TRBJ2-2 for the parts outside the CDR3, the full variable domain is EPEVTQTPSHQVTQMGQEVILRCVPISNHLYFYWYRQILGQKVEFLVSFYNNEISEKSEIFDDQFSVERPDGSNFTLKIRSTKLEDSAMYFCASSKTQVKNTGELFFGEGSRLTVL.